This T cell receptor beta chain was documented in a study of blood T cell repertoires in COVID-19. About the research overall: The cDNA or gDNA used as material had been derived from T cells, B-cell-depleted T cells, or PBMCs.

A single count supports this clone. V gave up 2 bases and J gave up 5 bases, with 15 bases separating them. This CDR3 has 15 residues. CDR1 MGHDK and CDR2 SYGVNS come from the germline V gene. Per the original data handling: Amplified reference gene primers provided the basis for estimating nucleated cell counts. The repertoire was sequenced with immunoSEQ multiplex PCR; TCRdb's copy has only in-frame clones and lacks some. The DNA gave D and trimming, while V, J and clone size come from that table. The sample has 100,000 to 150,000 clones; about 85% are singletons. The sample comprised peripheral blood. The chain has TRBV25-1 and TRBJ1-2; D gene unclear. The TCR was taken from a man aged 35 to 55 with active or convalescent COVID-19. DNA for the CDR3: TGTGCCAGCAGTGAAAGTCGGGTGGATCTATATGGCTACACCTTC. This translates into CASSESRVDLYGYTF.